This paragraph covers one T cell receptor beta chain sequence. The antigen remains unidentified. Sequencing was performed with immunoSEQ multiplex PCR; in TCRdb, only in-frame clones are kept and a portion is missing. The sample has 60,000 to 100,000 clones, around 90% seen once. This specimen comes from a study of T cell responses to AZD1222 COVID-19 vaccine. Overall study context: Pooling was applied to second doses at about 4 or about 12 weeks.

From germline, CDR1 is SGHKS and CDR2 YYEKEE (reference sequence). This CDR3 has 11 amino acids. Trimming took 2 bases from V and 6 from J, leaving 4 bases between them. Overall study findings and caveats: Rises in breadth and depth of Spike-specific TCRs came after two AZD1222 doses. Researchers report vaccine-associated CD4 TCRs spanning spike, with dominance at 160-218 and 743-854. Baseline testing showed seropositivity in only six or seven AZD1222 recipients.

The material was peripheral blood, obtained on day 0 of AZD1222 vaccination. The V and J genes are TRBV5-5 and TRBJ2-3; D gene ambiguous. This TCR was recovered from an adult in good health. The CDR3: CASSFLDTQYF. The CDR3 DNA reads TGTGCCAGCAGCTTTTTGGATACGCAGTATTTT.